Here is one TCR beta chain with its context. This sample is part of a study of blood T cell repertoires in COVID-19. This CDR3 contains 14 residues. V lost 5 bases and J lost 2; bases outside the gene matches: 5. The germline V gene has CDR1 MGHRA and CDR2 YSYEKL. TCRdb's copy holds only in-frame clones and misses some; the assay was immunoSEQ multiplex PCR. Of around 130,000 clones listed, just under 85% are singletons. This TCR came from a woman aged 45 to 65 with acute or convalescent COVID-19. Sequencing input: peripheral blood. This chain links TRBV4-1 with TRBJ1-1, with 7 bases fitting TRBD1. The CDR3 bases are TGCGCCAGCAGCTCAGGGGGGCGCAACACTGAAGCTTTCTTT. It translates to CASSSGGRNTEAFF.